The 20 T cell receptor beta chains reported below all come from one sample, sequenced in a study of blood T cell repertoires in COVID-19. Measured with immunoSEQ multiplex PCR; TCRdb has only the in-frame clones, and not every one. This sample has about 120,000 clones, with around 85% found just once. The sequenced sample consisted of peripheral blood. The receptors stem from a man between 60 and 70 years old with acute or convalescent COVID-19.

Written as DNA, the CDR3 is TGTGCCAGCAGTCTTAATCCCCAAGAGACCCAGTACTTC. Translated, it gives CASSLNPQETQYF. V and J are TRBV6-2 or TRBV6-3 and TRBJ2-5; D gene uncertain. Germline V CDR1 and CDR2: MNHEY, SVGEGT. This CDR3 region has 13 residues. V was cut by 5 bases and J by 1 base, with 8 bases left in between.

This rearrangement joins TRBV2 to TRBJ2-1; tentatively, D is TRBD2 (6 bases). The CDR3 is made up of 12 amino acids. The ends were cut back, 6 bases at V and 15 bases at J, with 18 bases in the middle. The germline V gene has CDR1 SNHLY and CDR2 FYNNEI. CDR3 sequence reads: CASRGTGIVGFF. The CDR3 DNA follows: TGTGCCAGCAGAGGGACTGGAATAGTTGGGTTCTTC.

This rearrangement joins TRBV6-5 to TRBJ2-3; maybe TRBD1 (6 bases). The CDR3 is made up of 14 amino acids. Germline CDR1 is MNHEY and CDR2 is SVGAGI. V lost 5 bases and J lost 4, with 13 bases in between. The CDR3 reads CASSPAQGSDTQYF. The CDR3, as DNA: TGTGCCAGCAGTCCTGCGCAGGGGTCAGATACGCAGTATTTT.

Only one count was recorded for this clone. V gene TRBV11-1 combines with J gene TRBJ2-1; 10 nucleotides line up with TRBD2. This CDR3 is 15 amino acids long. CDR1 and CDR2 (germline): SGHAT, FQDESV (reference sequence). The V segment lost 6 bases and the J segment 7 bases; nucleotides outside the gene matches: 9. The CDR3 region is CASSLSSGSWNEQFF. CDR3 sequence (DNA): TGTGCCAGCAGTTTATCTAGCGGGAGTTGGAATGAGCAGTTCTTC.

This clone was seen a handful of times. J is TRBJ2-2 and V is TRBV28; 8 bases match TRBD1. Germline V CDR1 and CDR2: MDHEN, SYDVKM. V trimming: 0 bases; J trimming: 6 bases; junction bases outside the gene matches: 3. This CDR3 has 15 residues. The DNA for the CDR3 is TGTGCCAGCAGTTTATGGCAGGGGGCGGCCGGGGAGCTGTTTTTT. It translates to CASSLWQGAAGELFF.

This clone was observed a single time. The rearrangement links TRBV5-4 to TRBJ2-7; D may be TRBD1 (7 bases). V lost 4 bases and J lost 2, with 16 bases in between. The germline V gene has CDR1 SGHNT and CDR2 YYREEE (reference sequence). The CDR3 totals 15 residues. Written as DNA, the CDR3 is TGTGCCAGCAGCCCGGCGGCAGGGGGGACCTACGAGCAGTACTTC. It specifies CASSPAAGGTYEQYF. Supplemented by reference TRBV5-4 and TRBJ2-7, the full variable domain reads ETGVTQSPTHLIKTRGQQVTLRCSSQSGHNTVSWYQQALGQGPQFIFQYYREEENGRGNFPPRFSGLQFPNYSSELNVNALELDDSALYLCASSPAAGGTYEQYFGPGTRLTVT.

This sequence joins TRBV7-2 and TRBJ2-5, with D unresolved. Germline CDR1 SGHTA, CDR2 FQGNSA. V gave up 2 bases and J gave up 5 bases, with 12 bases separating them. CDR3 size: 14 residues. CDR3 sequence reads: CASSLRPGQETQYF. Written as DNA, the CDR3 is TGTGCCAGCAGCTTAAGACCAGGCCAGGAGACCCAGTACTTC.

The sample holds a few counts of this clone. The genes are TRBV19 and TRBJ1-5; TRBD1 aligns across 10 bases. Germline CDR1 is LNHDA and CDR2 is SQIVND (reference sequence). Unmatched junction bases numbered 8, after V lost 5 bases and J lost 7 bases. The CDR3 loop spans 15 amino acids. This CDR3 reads CASSGKGQGRQPQHF. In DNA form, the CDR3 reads TGTGCCAGTAGTGGGAAGGGACAGGGGAGACAGCCCCAGCATTTT.

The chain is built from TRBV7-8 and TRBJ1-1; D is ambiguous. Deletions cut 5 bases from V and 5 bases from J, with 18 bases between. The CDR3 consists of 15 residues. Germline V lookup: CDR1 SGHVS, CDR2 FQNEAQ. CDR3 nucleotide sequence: TGTGCCAGCAGCCGAGATGGCGGTGTGCGGACTGAAGCTTTCTTT. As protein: CASSRDGGVRTEAFF.

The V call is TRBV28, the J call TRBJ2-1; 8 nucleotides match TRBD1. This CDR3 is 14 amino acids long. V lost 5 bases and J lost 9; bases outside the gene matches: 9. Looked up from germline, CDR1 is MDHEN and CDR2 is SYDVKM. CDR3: CASSPSDRVSEQFF. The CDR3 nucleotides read TGTGCCAGCAGTCCGTCGGACAGGGTCAGTGAGCAGTTCTTC.

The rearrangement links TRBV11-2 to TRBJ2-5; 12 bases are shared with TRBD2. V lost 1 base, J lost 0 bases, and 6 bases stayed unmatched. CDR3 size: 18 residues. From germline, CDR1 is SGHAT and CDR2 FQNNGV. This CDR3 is CASSLALAGGPYQETQYF. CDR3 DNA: TGTGCCAGCAGCTTAGCACTAGCGGGAGGTCCATACCAAGAGACCCAGTACTTC.

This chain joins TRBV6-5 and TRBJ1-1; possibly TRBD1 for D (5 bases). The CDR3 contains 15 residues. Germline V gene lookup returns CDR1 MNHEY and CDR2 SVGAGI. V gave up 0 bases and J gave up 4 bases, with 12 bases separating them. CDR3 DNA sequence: TGTGCCAGCAGTTACTCCAGGGAAGGGGTCACTGAAGCTTTCTTT. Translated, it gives CASSYSREGVTEAFF.

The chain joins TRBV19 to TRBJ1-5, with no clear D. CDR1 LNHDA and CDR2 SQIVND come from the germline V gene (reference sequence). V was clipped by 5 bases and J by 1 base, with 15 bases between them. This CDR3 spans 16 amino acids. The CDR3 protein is CASSVGGAGSNQPQHF. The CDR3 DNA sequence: TGTGCCAGTAGTGTCGGAGGAGCTGGGAGCAATCAGCCCCAGCATTTT.

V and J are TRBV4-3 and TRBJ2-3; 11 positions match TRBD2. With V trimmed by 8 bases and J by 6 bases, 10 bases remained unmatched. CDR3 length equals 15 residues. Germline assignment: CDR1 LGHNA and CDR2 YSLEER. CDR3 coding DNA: TGCGCCAGCTCGACCCTAGCGGGAGGCCCCGATACGCAGTATTTT. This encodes CASSTLAGGPDTQYF.

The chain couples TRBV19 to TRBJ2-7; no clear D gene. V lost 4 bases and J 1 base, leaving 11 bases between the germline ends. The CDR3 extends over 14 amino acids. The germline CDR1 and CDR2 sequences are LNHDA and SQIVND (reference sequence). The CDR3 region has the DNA TGTGCCAGTAGTACATCTTCGAGGTCCTACGAGCAGTACTTC. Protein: CASSTSSRSYEQYF.

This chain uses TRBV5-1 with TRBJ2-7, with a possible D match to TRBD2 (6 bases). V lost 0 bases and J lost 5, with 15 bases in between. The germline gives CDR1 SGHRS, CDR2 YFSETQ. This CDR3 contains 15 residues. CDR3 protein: CASSLATSRRDEQYF. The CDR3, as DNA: TGCGCCAGCAGCTTGGCTACTAGCAGGAGGGACGAGCAGTACTTC. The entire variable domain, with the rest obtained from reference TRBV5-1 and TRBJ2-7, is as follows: KAGVTQTPRYLIKTRGQQVTLSCSPISGHRSVSWYQQTPGQGLQFLFEYFSETQRNKGNFPGRFSGRQFSNSRSEMNVSTLELGDSALYLCASSLATSRRDEQYFGPGTRLTVT.

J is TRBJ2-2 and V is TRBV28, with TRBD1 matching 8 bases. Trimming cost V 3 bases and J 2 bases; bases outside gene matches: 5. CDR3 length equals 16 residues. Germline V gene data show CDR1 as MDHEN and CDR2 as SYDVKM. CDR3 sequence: CASSFWPGGNTGELFF. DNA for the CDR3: TGTGCCAGCAGTTTTTGGCCAGGGGGCAACACCGGGGAGCTGTTTTTT.

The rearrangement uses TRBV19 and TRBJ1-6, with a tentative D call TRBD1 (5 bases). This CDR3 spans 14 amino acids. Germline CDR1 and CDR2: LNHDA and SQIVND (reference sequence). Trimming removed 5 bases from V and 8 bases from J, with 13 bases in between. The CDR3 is CASSLDPGDSPLHF. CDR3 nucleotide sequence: TGTGCCAGTAGTCTCGACCCGGGGGATTCACCCCTCCACTTT. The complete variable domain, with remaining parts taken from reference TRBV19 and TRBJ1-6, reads DGGITQSPKYLFRKEGQNVTLSCEQNLNHDAMYWYRQDPGQGLRLIYYSQIVNDFQKGDIAEGYSVSREKKESFPLTVTSAQKNPTAFYLCASSLDPGDSPLHFGNGTRLTVT.

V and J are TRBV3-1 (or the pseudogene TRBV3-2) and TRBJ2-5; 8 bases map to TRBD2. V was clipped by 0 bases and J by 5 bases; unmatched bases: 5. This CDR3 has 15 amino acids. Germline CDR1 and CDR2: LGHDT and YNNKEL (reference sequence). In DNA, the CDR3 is TGTGCCAGCAGCCAAGACGGGAGGGCGGGGGAGACCCAGTACTTC. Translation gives CASSQDGRAGETQYF.

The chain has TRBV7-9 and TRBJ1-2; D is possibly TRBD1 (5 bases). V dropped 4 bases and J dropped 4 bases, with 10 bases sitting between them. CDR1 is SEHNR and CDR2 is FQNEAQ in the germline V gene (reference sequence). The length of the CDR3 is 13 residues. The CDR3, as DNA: TGTGCCAGCAGCTCCGACAGTGGCTATGGCTACACCTTC. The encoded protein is CASSSDSGYGYTF.